Presented here are 22 T cell receptor beta chains from one specimen sequenced in a study of shared clonotypes between healthy human individuals. TCRdb's copy holds only in-frame clones and misses some; the assay was immunoSEQ multiplex PCR. Of about 2.4 million clones in the sample, 85% to 95% were seen once. Specimen: naive CD4+ T cells sorted from blood. As for subset: CD45RA+ positively selected. Receptors originate from a young man in good health.

About this clone itself: A much larger clone differs by one base, so this may be a read error. J is TRBJ1-5 and V is TRBV5-4, with unresolved D. The ends were cut back, 0 bases at V and 3 bases at J, with 4 bases in the middle. The CDR3 is made up of 13 amino acids. The germline V gene encodes CDR1 SGHNT and CDR2 YYREEE (reference sequence). The CDR3 DNA reads TGTGCCAGCAGCTTGGATAACAATCAGCCCCAGCATTTT. This translates into CASSLDNNQPQHF.

About this clone itself: The identical CDR3 is also encoded by other nucleotide sequences in the sample. The rearrangement uses TRBV5-1 and TRBJ1-1, with a possible D match to TRBD1 (6 bases). Trimming cost V 1 base and J 2 bases, with 9 bases left between them. The germline gives CDR1 SGHRS, CDR2 YFSETQ. This CDR3 region has 14 residues. Here the CDR3 DNA reads TGCGCCAGCAGCTTGACAGGGCGCAACACTGAAGCTTTCTTT. It yields the protein CASSLTGRNTEAFF.

The chain joins TRBV27 to TRBJ2-5; the D gene is possibly TRBD1 (5 bases). This CDR3 is 15 amino acids long. Between the trimmed V and J ends, which lost 4 bases and 2 bases, there was a span of 14 bases. CDR1 is MNHEY, CDR2 SMNVEV, per germline (reference sequence). The CDR3 reads CASSSAGKGQETQYF. The CDR3 DNA is TGTGCCAGCAGTTCGGCAGGGAAAGGTCAAGAGACCCAGTACTTC.

This chain uses TRBV9 with TRBJ2-1, with TRBD2 identical over 13 bases. J was trimmed by 12 bases and V by 3 bases; bases with no gene match: 15. The CDR3 extends over 17 amino acids. Germline CDR1 is SGDLS and CDR2 is YYNGEE. DNA for the CDR3: TGTGCCAGCAGCGAGACCGGGACTAGCGGGATAGTGGTCCGGCAGTTCTTC. Amino acids: CASSETGTSGIVVRQFF.

The chain joins TRBV18 to TRBJ2-2, with TRBD2 identical over 8 bases. CDR3 length: 17 residues. Trimming at V came to 1 base and at J to 0 bases, leaving 4 bases not matched to a gene. Germline V gene sequence: CDR1 KGHSH, CDR2 LQKENI. CDR3 protein: CASSPRGLVTNTGELFF. CDR3 DNA: TGTGCCAGCTCACCACGGGGACTAGTCACGAACACCGGGGAGCTGTTTTTT.

The chain recombines TRBV11-2 with TRBJ2-4; D call uncertain. Trimming took 5 bases from V and 0 from J, leaving 11 bases between them. This CDR3 region has 15 residues. Germline CDR1 is SGHAT and CDR2 is FQNNGV. The DNA of the CDR3 is TGTGCCAGCAGCCATTCTGACACAGCCAAAAACATTCAGTACTTC. Translated: CASSHSDTAKNIQYF. The full variable domain, rest sourced from reference TRBV11-2 and TRBJ2-4, is EAGVAQSPRYKIIEKRQSVAFWCNPISGHATLYWYQQILGQGPKLLIQFQNNGVVDDSQLPKDRFSAERLKGVDSTLKIQPAKLEDSAVYLCASSHSDTAKNIQYFGAGTRLSVL.

The chain employs TRBV5-8 and TRBJ2-7, with D possibly TRBD1 on 6 matching bases. CDR3 length equals 14 residues. Germline V gene lookup returns CDR1 SGHTS and CDR2 YDEGEE. Trimming took 2 bases from V and 4 from J, leaving 13 bases between them. CDR3 sequence: CASSFGTPDYEQYF. The CDR3 nucleotides read TGTGCCAGCAGCTTTGGGACACCAGATTACGAGCAGTACTTC.

The chain links TRBV27 to TRBJ2-5; D gene uncertain. The CDR3 extends over 13 amino acids. Trimming removed 10 bases at V and 1 base at J, with 13 bases between. Looked up from germline, CDR1 is MNHEY and CDR2 is SMNVEV (reference sequence). The CDR3 DNA follows: TGTGCCACCTCCCAACGCCTCCAAGAGACCCAGTACTTC. Amino acids: CATSQRLQETQYF.

The chain employs TRBV4-1 and TRBJ1-4, with unresolved D. The CDR3 is 16 amino acids. Germline V gives CDR1 MGHRA, CDR2 YSYEKL. V was clipped by 0 bases and J by 8 bases, with 16 bases between them. This chain's CDR3 is CASSQDFDSPGEKLFF. In DNA form, the CDR3 reads TGCGCCAGCAGCCAAGATTTCGACTCACCGGGGGAAAAACTGTTTTTT.

This clone was observed a few times. The rearrangement uses TRBV19 and TRBJ1-6; D gene ambiguous. CDR3 length: 15 amino acids. Germline values: CDR1 LNHDA, CDR2 SQIVND (reference sequence). V was clipped by 5 bases and J by 10 bases, with 18 bases between them. The CDR3 sequence is CASSRKGLDGSPLHF. In DNA form, the CDR3 reads TGTGCCAGTAGTCGGAAGGGCCTGGACGGATCACCCCTCCACTTT.

V gene TRBV7-9 combines with J gene TRBJ2-5; no reliable D call. Between the trimmed V and J ends, which lost 0 bases and 3 bases, there was a span of 8 bases. The length of the CDR3 is 14 residues. Germline V lookup: CDR1 SEHNR, CDR2 FQNEAQ (reference sequence). CDR3 coding DNA: TGTGCCAGCAGCTTAGCGCTTGTTGAAGAGACCCAGTACTTC. It translates to CASSLALVEETQYF.

The V gene is TRBV10-3, the J gene TRBJ1-1; 10 positions match TRBD1. The CDR3 is made up of 16 amino acids. With 5 bases clipped from V and 1 base from J, the junction kept 7 bases outside the gene matches. Germline V gene data show CDR1 as ENHRY and CDR2 as SYGVKD. For the CDR3, the DNA is TGTGCCATCAGTACGACAGGGGGCTTAAAGAACACTGAAGCTTTCTTT. It translates to CAISTTGGLKNTEAFF.

The chain recombines TRBV9 with TRBJ2-5, with 8 positions matching TRBD1. The CDR3 has 14 amino acids. The germline V gene encodes CDR1 SGDLS and CDR2 YYNGEE. Germline trimming cut 4 bases from V and 3 bases from J; bases unmatched to any gene: 5. CDR3 coding DNA: TGTGCCAGCAGCCGCCGACAGGGGAAAGAGACCCAGTACTTC. Protein product: CASSRRQGKETQYF. The full variable domain, completed using reference TRBV9 and TRBJ2-5, is DSGVTQTPKHLITATGQRVTLRCSPRSGDLSVYWYQQSLDQGLQFLIQYYNGEERAKGNILERFSAQQFPDLHSELNLSSLELGDSALYFCASSRRQGKETQYFGPGTRLLVL.

To note about this clone: At the DNA level, this CDR3 is encoded by other sequences in the same sample as well. This chain uses TRBV7-2 with TRBJ2-5, with 10 bases lining up with TRBD2. Germline CDR1 is SGHTA and CDR2 is FQGNSA. J gave up 2 bases and V 5 bases, and 2 bases lay outside the gene matches. There are 14 residues in the CDR3. The CDR3 here is CASSRTSGQETQYF. In nucleotides, the CDR3 is TGTGCCAGCAGCCGGACTAGCGGACAAGAGACCCAGTACTTC.

The CDR3 bases are TGTGCCAGCTCATCGGTTTTGAAAAACATTCAGTACTTC. It specifies CASSSVLKNIQYF. This sequence joins TRBV18 and TRBJ2-4; D is undetermined. The CDR3 covers 13 residues. Germline assignment: CDR1 KGHSH and CDR2 LQKENI. Trimming took off 5 bases at V and 4 bases at J, with 9 bases between the two ends.

This chain links TRBV10-3 with TRBJ1-3; D unclear. Trimming stripped 0 bases from V and 10 bases from J, with 10 bases between. Germline values: CDR1 ENHRY, CDR2 SYGVKD. The CDR3 extends over 13 amino acids. The CDR3 bases are TGTGCCATCAGTGAGTCGGAAGGGAGTACCATATATTTT. Its protein product is CAISESEGSTIYF.

V and J are TRBV6-6 and TRBJ2-5; D is unresolved. CDR1 is MNHNY and CDR2 is SVGAGI in the germline V gene (reference sequence). The germline V and J ends were trimmed by 2 bases and 0 bases, with 13 bases remaining between them. The CDR3 loop spans 16 amino acids. CDR3: CASSYPGIRYQETQYF. CDR3 sequence (DNA): TGTGCCAGCAGTTACCCTGGCATTCGGTACCAAGAGACCCAGTACTTC.

This sequence joins TRBV6-1 and TRBJ2-3, with 7 bases fitting TRBD1. With V trimmed by 4 bases and J by 0 bases, 4 bases remained unmatched. There are 15 residues in the CDR3. CDR1 MNHNS and CDR2 SASEGT come from the germline V gene. The CDR3 loop is CASSGGGQSTDTQYF. In DNA, the CDR3 is TGTGCCAGCAGTGGAGGGGGCCAAAGCACAGATACGCAGTATTTT.

This chain connects TRBV28 to TRBJ2-6; D assignment may be TRBD1 or TRBD2 (5 bases each). CDR1 is MDHEN, CDR2 SYDVKM, per germline. The CDR3 extends over 15 amino acids. The V and J ends lost 5 bases and 4 bases respectively, with 12 bases between them. DNA for the CDR3: TGTGCCAGCAGTCTCACGGGGCGCGGGGCCAACGTCCTGACTTTC. It translates to CASSLTGRGANVLTF.

J is TRBJ2-7 and V is TRBV9; D is unclear. V was shortened by 2 bases and J by 0 bases, with 12 bases between the two germline ends. This CDR3 contains 15 residues. From germline, CDR1 is SGDLS and CDR2 YYNGEE. CDR3 protein: CASSVEAPSSYEQYF. The CDR3, as DNA: TGTGCCAGCAGCGTGGAAGCGCCGAGCTCCTACGAGCAGTACTTC.

V is TRBV7-6 and J is TRBJ2-3; 8 bases agree with TRBD2. CDR3 length: 16 residues. The junction had 2 bases not matched to a gene; V was cut back by 0 bases and J by 0 bases. The germline gives CDR1 SGHVS, CDR2 FNYEAQ. The CDR3 nucleotides are TGTGCCAGCAGCTTAGCAGCGGGAGTCAGCACAGATACGCAGTATTTT. Encoded protein: CASSLAAGVSTDTQYF.

The rearrangement links TRBV19 to TRBJ1-5, with D hard to call. Looked up from germline, CDR1 is LNHDA and CDR2 is SQIVND (reference sequence). V was shortened by 9 bases and J by 6 bases, with 15 bases between the two germline ends. The CDR3 loop spans 13 amino acids. CDR3 DNA sequence: TGTGCCAGCCGACGACACGAGGGTCAGCCCCAGCATTTT. The encoded protein is CASRRHEGQPQHF.